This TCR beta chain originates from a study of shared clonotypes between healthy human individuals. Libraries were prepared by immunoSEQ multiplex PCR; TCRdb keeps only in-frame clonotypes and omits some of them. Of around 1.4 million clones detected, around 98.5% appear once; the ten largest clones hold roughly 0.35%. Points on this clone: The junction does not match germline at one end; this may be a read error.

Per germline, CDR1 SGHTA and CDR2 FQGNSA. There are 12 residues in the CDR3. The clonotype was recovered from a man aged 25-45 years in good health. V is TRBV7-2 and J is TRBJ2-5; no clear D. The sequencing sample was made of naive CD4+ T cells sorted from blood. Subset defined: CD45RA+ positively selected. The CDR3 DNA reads TGTGCCAGCACCTTAGGGTTCGAGACCCAGTACTTC. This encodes CASTLGFETQYF. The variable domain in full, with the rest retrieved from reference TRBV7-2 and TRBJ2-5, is GAGVSQSPSNKVTEKGKDVELRCDPISGHTALYWYRQSLGQGLEFLIYFQGNSAPDKSGLPSDRFSAERTGGSVSTLTIQRTQQEDSAVYLCASTLGFETQYFGPGTRLLVL.